These 16 T cell receptor beta chains were all obtained from the same sample, sequenced in a study of identical twins. One entry per CDR3 protein results from TCRdb running MiXCR on the 5' RACE reads. The repertoire holds roughly 1.6 million distinct CDR3 sequences, with about 32% as singletons. Sequencing input: cord blood. These receptor sequences come from a newborn girl in good health.

This clonotype appeared a few times. J is TRBJ2-3 and V is TRBV5-1; D unclear. CDR3 length equals 14 residues. Between the trimmed V and J ends, which lost 0 bases and 3 bases, there was a span of 8 bases. Germline V gene lookup returns CDR1 SGHRS and CDR2 YFSETQ. CDR3 residues: CASSLVQITDTQYF. CDR3 DNA: TGCGCCAGCAGCTTGGTACAGATAACAGATACGCAGTATTTT.

This clonotype was counted between two and nine times. CDR3 sequence: CASSADRFPSYEQYF. The DNA of the CDR3 is TGTGCCAGCAGCGCGGACAGGTTCCCTTCCTACGAGCAGTACTTC. The chain uses TRBV5-6 and TRBJ2-7; 7 nucleotides line up with TRBD1. This CDR3 is 15 amino acids long. After removal of 4 bases from V and 1 base from J, the junction contained 8 bases not matched to a gene. Germline V gene lookup returns CDR1 SGHDT and CDR2 YYEEEE.

The V gene is TRBV9, the J gene TRBJ2-3; TRBD2 matches 11 bases. Germline lookup yields CDR1 SGDLS and CDR2 YYNGEE. This CDR3 contains 14 residues. Germline trimming cut 3 bases from V and 5 bases from J; bases unmatched to any gene: 2. This chain's CDR3 is CASSASGRRDTQYF. The CDR3 DNA reads as TGTGCCAGCAGCGCTAGCGGGAGGAGAGATACGCAGTATTTT.

The genes are TRBV12-3 or TRBV12-4 and TRBJ2-7; TRBD2 matches 14 bases. Near its end, the DNA agrees better with TRBJ2-5, so the J call may be wrong. The CDR3 consists of 15 residues. CDR3 nucleotide sequence: TGTGCCAGCAGACCGACTAGCGGGGGGGAGGTGACCCAGTACTTC. Protein sequence: CASRPTSGGEVTQYF.

The V and J genes are TRBV4-1 and TRBJ2-1, with D maybe TRBD2 (5 bases). Germline CDR1 MGHRA, CDR2 YSYEKL. CDR3 length equals 16 residues. V was cut by 7 bases and J by 0 bases, with 16 bases left in between. The chain's CDR3 is CASTVVALSSYNEQFF. The CDR3 bases are TGCGCCAGCACCGTGGTAGCGCTGAGCTCCTACAATGAGCAGTTCTTC.

This clonotype appeared a few times. The CDR3 is CSARDLQGEQYF. CDR3 in DNA: TGCAGTGCTAGAGATCTACAGGGCGAGCAGTACTTC. The V gene is TRBV20-1, the J gene TRBJ2-4; TRBD1 might be the D (6 bases). The J call is in doubt because the DNA end fits TRBJ2-7 better. The CDR3 runs to 12 residues. Looked up from germline, CDR1 is DFQATT and CDR2 is SNEGSKA (reference sequence).

This clonotype was recorded a few times. The rearrangement joins TRBV15 to TRBJ1-2; TRBD1 aligns across 7 bases. V lost 8 bases and J lost 4; bases outside the gene matches: 22. From germline, CDR1 is LNHNV and CDR2 YYDKDF (reference sequence). This CDR3 is 18 amino acids long. CDR3 sequence (DNA): TGTGCCACCCAGGGACCTGGATCTCAACAGGGGTTAGCCTATGGCTACACCTTC. Translation: CATQGPGSQQGLAYGYTF. The full variable domain, with the rest looked up from reference TRBV15 and TRBJ1-2, is DAMVIQNPRYQVTQFGKPVTLSCSQTLNHNVMYWYQQKSSQAPKLLFHYYDKDFNNEADTPDNFQSRRPNTSFCFLDIRSPGLGDTAMYLCATQGPGSQQGLAYGYTFGSGTRLTVV.

This rearrangement joins TRBV4-2 to TRBJ2-5; 11 bases map to TRBD2. Germline V gene lookup returns CDR1 LGHNA and CDR2 YNFKEQ. This CDR3 has 15 residues. Trimming cost V 6 bases and J 13 bases; bases outside gene matches: 16. The CDR3 reads CASRLTSGEYNERYF. The CDR3 DNA sequence: TGTGCCAGCAGGCTGACTAGCGGGGAATACAATGAGCGGTACTTC.

This clonotype has only a few counts. This sequence joins TRBV3-1 and TRBJ1-1, with D possibly TRBD1 on 6 matching bases. Trimming left V 3 bases short and J 1 base short, with 9 bases between. CDR3 length equals 14 residues. Germline values: CDR1 LGHDT, CDR2 YNNKEL (reference sequence). The CDR3 nucleotides are TGTGCCAGCAGCCATACAGGGCCGAACACTGAAGCTTTCTTT. As protein: CASSHTGPNTEAFF. The whole variable domain, filled in from reference TRBV3-1 and TRBJ1-1, reads DTAVSQTPKYLVTQMGNDKSIKCEQNLGHDTMYWYKQDSKKFLKIMFSYNNKELIINETVPNRFSPKSPDKAHLNLHINSLELGDSAVYFCASSHTGPNTEAFFGQGTRLTVV.

J is TRBJ1-5 and V is TRBV5-1, with 12 bases aligning to TRBD1. CDR1 and CDR2 from the germline V gene are SGHRS and YFSETQ. J gave up 7 bases and V 0 bases, and 2 bases lay outside the gene matches. The CDR3 spans 15 residues. The CDR3 DNA reads as TGCGCCAGCAGCTTGGACGGGACAGGGGGCCAGCCCCAGCATTTT. Translating it yields CASSLDGTGGQPQHF. Full variable domain (outside the CDR3, taken from reference TRBV5-1 and TRBJ1-5): KAGVTQTPRYLIKTRGQQVTLSCSPISGHRSVSWYQQTPGQGLQFLFEYFSETQRNKGNFPGRFSGRQFSNSRSEMNVSTLELGDSALYLCASSLDGTGGQPQHFGDGTRLSIL.

Concerning this clonotype: A much larger clone sits a single nucleotide away, making a read error possible. The chain is built from TRBV10-3 and TRBJ1-2; 7 bases map to TRBD1. The CDR3 is 13 residues long. With 5 bases clipped from V and 4 bases from J, the junction kept 4 bases outside the gene matches. Germline V gene sequence: CDR1 ENHRY, CDR2 SYGVKD. The DNA of the CDR3 is TGTGCCATCAGTAGACAGGGCCCCTATGGCTACACCTTC. It translates to CAISRQGPYGYTF.

This clonotype was counted many times. V is TRBV6-6 and J is TRBJ2-3, with D perhaps being TRBD1 or TRBD2 (5 bases each). The germline V gene encodes CDR1 MNHNY and CDR2 SVGAGI (reference sequence). The CDR3 totals 12 residues. The ends were cut back, 8 bases at V and 8 bases at J, with 14 bases in the middle. CDR3 sequence: CASDSVGTTQYF. The CDR3 DNA is TGTGCCAGCGATTCGGTCGGGACTACGCAGTATTTT.

This clonotype was counted many times. The chain employs TRBV5-1 and TRBJ2-3, with D unclear. V lost 7 bases, J lost 1 base, and 22 bases lay in between. Germline CDR1 SGHRS, CDR2 YFSETQ. CDR3 length: 17 amino acids. The CDR3 spells CASGSKSINYGTDTQYF. The CDR3 DNA reads as TGCGCCAGCGGATCGAAGTCGATTAACTACGGCACAGATACGCAGTATTTT.

The chain couples TRBV7-2 to TRBJ2-3; D may match TRBD1 or TRBD2 (5 bases each). Germline V lookup: CDR1 SGHTA, CDR2 FQGNSA. Trimming took 2 bases from V and 2 from J, leaving 11 bases between them. This CDR3 contains 15 residues. The CDR3 reads CASSLFPGTTDTQYF. CDR3 coding DNA: TGTGCCAGCAGCTTATTCCCGGGGACCACAGATACGCAGTATTTT. The variable domain in full, with the rest retrieved from reference TRBV7-2 and TRBJ2-3, is GAGVSQSPSNKVTEKGKDVELRCDPISGHTALYWYRQSLGQGLEFLIYFQGNSAPDKSGLPSDRFSAERTGGSVSTLTIQRTQQEDSAVYLCASSLFPGTTDTQYFGPGTRLTVL.

This clonotype appeared a few times. The V and J genes are TRBV4-1 and TRBJ2-5, with no clear D. The CDR3 is made up of 13 amino acids. CDR1 is MGHRA and CDR2 is YSYEKL in the germline V gene. Trimming pared 3 bases from V and 7 bases from J, leaving 12 bases between. In DNA form, the CDR3 reads TGCGCCAGCAGCCAGACTGACACAAGGACCCAGTACTTC. Translated, it gives CASSQTDTRTQYF.

This clonotype was detected a few times. V usage is TRBV12-3 or TRBV12-4 and J usage is TRBJ2-3; TRBD2 matches 10 bases. The CDR3 has 14 residues. With 5 bases clipped from V and 5 bases from J, the junction kept 4 bases outside the gene matches. The CDR3 region is CASSRLAGVDTQYF. The CDR3 DNA is TGTGCCAGCAGTCGCCTAGCGGGAGTAGATACGCAGTATTTT.